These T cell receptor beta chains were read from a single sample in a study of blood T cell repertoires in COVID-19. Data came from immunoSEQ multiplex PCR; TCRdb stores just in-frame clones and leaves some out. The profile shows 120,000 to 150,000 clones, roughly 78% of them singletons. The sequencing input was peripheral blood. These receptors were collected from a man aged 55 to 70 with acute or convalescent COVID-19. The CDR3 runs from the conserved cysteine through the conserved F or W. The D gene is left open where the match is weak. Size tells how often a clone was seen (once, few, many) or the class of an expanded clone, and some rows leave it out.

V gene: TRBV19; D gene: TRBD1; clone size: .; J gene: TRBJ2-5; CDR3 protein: CASSIGARQGARETQYF; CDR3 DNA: TGTGCCAGTAGTATAGGGGCGAGACAGGGGGCGCGGGAGACCCAGTACTTC
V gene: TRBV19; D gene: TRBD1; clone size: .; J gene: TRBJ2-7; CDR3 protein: CASSSPGQVTYEQYF; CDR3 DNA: TGTGCCAGTAGTAGTCCGGGACAGGTGACCTACGAGCAGTACTTC
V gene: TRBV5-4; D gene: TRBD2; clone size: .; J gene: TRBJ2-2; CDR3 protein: CASSPSGLAVNTGELFF; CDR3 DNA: TGTGCCAGCAGCCCCTCCGGACTAGCGGTGAACACCGGGGAGCTGTTTTTT
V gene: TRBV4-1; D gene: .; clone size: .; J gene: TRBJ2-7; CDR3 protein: CASSQVLDFYEQYF; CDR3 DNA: TGCGCCAGCAGCCAAGTTTTGGACTTCTACGAGCAGTACTTC
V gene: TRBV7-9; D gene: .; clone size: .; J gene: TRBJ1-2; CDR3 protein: CASSLEIESYGYTF; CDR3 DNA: TGTGCCAGCAGCTTAGAAATCGAGTCCTATGGCTACACCTTC
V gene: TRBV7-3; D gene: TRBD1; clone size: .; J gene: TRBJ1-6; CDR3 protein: CASSLGGDRVSPLHF; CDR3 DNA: TGTGCCAGCAGCTTAGGGGGGGACAGGGTTTCACCCCTCCACTTT
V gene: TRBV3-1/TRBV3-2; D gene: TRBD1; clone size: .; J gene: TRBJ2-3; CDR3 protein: CASSQVGQGARADTQYF; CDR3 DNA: TGTGCCAGCAGCCAGGTGGGGCAGGGGGCCCGGGCAGATACGCAGTATTTT
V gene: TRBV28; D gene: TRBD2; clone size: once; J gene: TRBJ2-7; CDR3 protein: CATRRREGYEQYF; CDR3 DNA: TGTGCCACCAGGAGGCGGGAGGGCTACGAGCAGTACTTC
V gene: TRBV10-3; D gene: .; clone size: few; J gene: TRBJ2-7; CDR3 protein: CAIRDIGEQYF; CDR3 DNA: TGTGCCATCAGGGACATAGGGGAGCAGTACTTC
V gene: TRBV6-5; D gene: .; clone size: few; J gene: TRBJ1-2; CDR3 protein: CASSLKPEGYGYTF; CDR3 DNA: TGTGCCAGCAGTTTAAAGCCCGAGGGCTATGGCTACACCTTC
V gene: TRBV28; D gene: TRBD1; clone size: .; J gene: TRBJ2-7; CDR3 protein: CATCDRGFSYEQYF; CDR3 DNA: TGTGCCACTTGCGACAGGGGGTTCTCCTACGAGCAGTACTTC
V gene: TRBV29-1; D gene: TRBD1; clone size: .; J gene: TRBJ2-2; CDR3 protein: CSVRPGQTGELFF; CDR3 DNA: TGCAGCGTGCGACCGGGACAGACCGGGGAGCTGTTTTTT
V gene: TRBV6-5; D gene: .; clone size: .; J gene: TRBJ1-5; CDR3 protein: CASRADYSNQPQHF; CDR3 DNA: TGTGCCAGCAGGGCAGACTATAGCAATCAGCCCCAGCATTTT
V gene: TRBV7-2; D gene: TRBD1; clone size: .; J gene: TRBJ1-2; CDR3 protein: CASSLDGQGAYYGYTF; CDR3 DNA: TGTGCCAGCAGCCTGGACGGACAGGGGGCTTACTATGGCTACACCTTC
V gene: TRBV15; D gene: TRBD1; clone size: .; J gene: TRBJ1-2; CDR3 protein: CATSREGRQGAPHTF; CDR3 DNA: TGTGCCACCAGCAGAGAGGGGAGACAGGGGGCTCCCCATACCTTC
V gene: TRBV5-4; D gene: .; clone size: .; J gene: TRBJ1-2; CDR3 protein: CASSLERLTNYGYTF; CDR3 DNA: TGTGCCAGCAGCTTGGAGCGGCTTACTAACTATGGCTACACCTTC
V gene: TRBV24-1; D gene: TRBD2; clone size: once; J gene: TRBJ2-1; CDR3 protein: CATSDRTGGRLNEQFF; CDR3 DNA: TGTGCCACCAGTGATCGGACGGGGGGACGTCTCAATGAGCAGTTCTTC
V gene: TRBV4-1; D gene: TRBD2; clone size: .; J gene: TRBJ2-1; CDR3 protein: CASSQELAGVANEQFF; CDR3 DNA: TGCGCCAGCAGCCAAGAGCTAGCGGGAGTGGCTAATGAGCAGTTCTTC
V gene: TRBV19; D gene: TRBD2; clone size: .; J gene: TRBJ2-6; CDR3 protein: CASSIGEGRPGANVLTF; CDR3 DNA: TGTGCCAGTAGTATAGGGGAGGGAAGGCCTGGGGCCAACGTCCTGACTTTC
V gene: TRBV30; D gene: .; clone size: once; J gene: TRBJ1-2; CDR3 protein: CAWSVGGYGYTF; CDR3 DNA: TGTGCCTGGAGTGTCGGGGGATATGGCTACACCTTC
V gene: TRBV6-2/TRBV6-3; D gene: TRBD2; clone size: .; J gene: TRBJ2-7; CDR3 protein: CASSLGLAGYYEQYF; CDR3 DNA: TGTGCCAGCAGTTTGGGACTAGCGGGATACTACGAGCAGTACTTC
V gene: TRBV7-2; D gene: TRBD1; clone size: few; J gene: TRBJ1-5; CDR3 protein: CASSPTGVRGLSNQPQHF; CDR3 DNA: TGTGCCAGCAGCCCGACAGGGGTAAGAGGCCTTAGCAATCAGCCCCAGCATTTT
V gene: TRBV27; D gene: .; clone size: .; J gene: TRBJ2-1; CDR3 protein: CASSLSSVLSYNEQFF; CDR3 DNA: TGTGCCAGCAGTTTATCTTCGGTCCTCTCCTACAATGAGCAGTTCTTC
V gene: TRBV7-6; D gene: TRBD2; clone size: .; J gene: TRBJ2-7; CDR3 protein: CASSSLPGTTYEQYF; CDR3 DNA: TGTGCCAGCAGCTCCCTCCCCGGGACTACATACGAGCAGTACTTC
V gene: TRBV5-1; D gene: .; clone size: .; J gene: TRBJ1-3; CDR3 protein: CASSLTGMVSGNTIYF; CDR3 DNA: TGCGCCAGCAGCTTGACGGGGATGGTGTCTGGAAACACCATATATTTT
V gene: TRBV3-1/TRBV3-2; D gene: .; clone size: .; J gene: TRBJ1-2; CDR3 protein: CASSQVTGLYGYTF; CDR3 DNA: TGTGCCAGCAGCCAAGTCACCGGACTTTATGGCTACACCTTC
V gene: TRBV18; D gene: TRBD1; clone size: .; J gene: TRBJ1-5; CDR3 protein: CASSPLPGGTGPFSNQPQHF; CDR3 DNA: TGTGCCAGCTCACCTCTGCCGGGGGGGACAGGGCCCTTTAGCAATCAGCCCCAGCATTTT
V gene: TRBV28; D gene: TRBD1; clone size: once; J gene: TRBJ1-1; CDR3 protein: CASSQQGRNTEAFF; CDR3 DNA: TGTGCCAGCAGTCAACAGGGGAGGAACACTGAAGCTTTCTTT
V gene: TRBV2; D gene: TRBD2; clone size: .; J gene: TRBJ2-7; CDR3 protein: CASRTSGSTVYEQYF; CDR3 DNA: TGTGCCAGCAGGACTAGCGGGAGTACCGTATACGAGCAGTACTTC
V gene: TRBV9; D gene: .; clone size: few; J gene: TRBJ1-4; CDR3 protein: CASSTRQVPEKLFF; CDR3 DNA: TGTGCCAGCAGCACCCGACAGGTTCCCGAAAAACTGTTTTTT
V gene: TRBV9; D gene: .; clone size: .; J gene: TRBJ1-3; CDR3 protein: CASSVMGSLPGNTIYF; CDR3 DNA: TGTGCCAGCAGCGTCATGGGGAGCCTTCCTGGAAACACCATATATTTT
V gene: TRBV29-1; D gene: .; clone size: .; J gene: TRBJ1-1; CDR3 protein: CSVVFPEEAFF; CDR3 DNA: TGCAGCGTTGTGTTCCCAGAAGAAGCTTTCTTT